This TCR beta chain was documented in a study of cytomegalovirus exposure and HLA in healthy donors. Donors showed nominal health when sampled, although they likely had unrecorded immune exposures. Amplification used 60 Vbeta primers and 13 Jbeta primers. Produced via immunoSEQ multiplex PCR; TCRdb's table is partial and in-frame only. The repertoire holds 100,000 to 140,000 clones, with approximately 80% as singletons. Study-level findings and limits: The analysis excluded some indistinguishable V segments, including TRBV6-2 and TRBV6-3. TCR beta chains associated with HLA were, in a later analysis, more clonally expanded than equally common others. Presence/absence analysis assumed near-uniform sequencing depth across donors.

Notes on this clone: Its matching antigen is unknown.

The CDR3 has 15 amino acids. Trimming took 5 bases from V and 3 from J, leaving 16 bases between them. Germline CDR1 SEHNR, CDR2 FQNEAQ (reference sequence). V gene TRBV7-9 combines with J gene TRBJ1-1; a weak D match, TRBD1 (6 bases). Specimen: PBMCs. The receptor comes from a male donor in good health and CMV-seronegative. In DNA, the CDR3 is TGTGCCAGCAGCCCCAGTTGGGGGCTGGACACTGAAGCTTTCTTT. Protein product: CASSPSWGLDTEAFF.